The clone carrying this T cell receptor (beta chain) was recorded at least ten times. TRAV and TRBV primers primed cDNA for both TCRalpha and TCRbeta. The authors ran 15 to 20 PCR cycles to amplify TCRs with a constant-region primer and V-primer adapter. TCRdb independently ran MiXCR on the reads; one entry per CDR3 protein. This table has about 39,000 distinct CDR3 sequences, 20% appearing once. The CDR3 loop spans 15 amino acids. With V trimmed by 5 bases and J by 5 bases, 6 bases remained unmatched. Germline V gene sequence: CDR1 SGHAT, CDR2 FQNNGV. This sample was included in a study of low-dose radiotherapy and immunotherapy resistance in tumors. Study details: Patients received cyclophosphamide 200 mg/m2 intravenously every two weeks, the day before radiation-immunotherapy.

Time point described: after trial treatment. Specified treatment: LDRT plus nivolumab, ipilimumab, low-dose cyclophosphamide and aspirin (RACIN trial). Donors were administered nivolumab, ipilimumab, aspirin and low-dose cyclophosphamide, together with low-dose radiotherapy. Inclusion covered patients whose advanced solid tumors lacked tumor-infiltrating lymphocytes. The chain uses TRBV11-2 and TRBJ2-7; 13 bases match TRBD2. The input for sequencing was PBMCs, taken after low-dose radiotherapy plus immunotherapy. The TCR sequence derives from a female donor with ovarian cancer. CDR3 coding DNA: TGTGCCAGCAGCCAAGGGACTAGCGGGATAAACGAGCAGTACTTC. Translating gives CASSQGTSGINEQYF.